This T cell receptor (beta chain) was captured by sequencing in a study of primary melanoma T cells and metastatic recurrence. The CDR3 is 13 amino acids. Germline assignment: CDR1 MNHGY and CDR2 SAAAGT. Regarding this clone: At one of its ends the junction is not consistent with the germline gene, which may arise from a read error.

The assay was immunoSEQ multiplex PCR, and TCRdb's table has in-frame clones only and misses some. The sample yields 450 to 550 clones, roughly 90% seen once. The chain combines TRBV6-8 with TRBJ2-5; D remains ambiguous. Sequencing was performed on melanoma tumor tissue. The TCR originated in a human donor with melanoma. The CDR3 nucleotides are TGTGCCATCAGTGGGATTGGCGAGGAGACCCAGTACTTC. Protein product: CAISGIGEETQYF.